This T cell receptor (beta chain) was sequenced for a study of blood T cell repertoires in COVID-19. Study as a whole: From T cells, B-cell-depleted T cells, or PBMCs came the material, which was cDNA or gDNA.

The CDR3 consists of 15 residues. In germline, CDR1 is SEHNR, CDR2 FQNEAQ (reference sequence). Trimming took 1 base from V and 6 from J; bases not matched to a gene: 6. Repertoires were generated with immunoSEQ multiplex PCR, while TCRdb's copy carries only in-frame clones and drops some. The sample records 250,000 to 300,000 clones, 70% to 90% being singletons. Patients in Seattle were enrolled during active infection, then followed longitudinally. This clone came up once. The chain carries TRBV7-9 and TRBJ1-1; 9 nucleotides align to TRBD1. Sequencing was performed on peripheral blood. This TCR derives from a woman aged 70-85 years with COVID-19, enrolled during active disease. The CDR3 region is CASSLGGDRESEAFF. In DNA form, the CDR3 reads TGTGCCAGCAGCTTAGGGGGGGACAGGGAATCTGAAGCTTTCTTT.